This TCR beta chain comes out of a study of blood T cell repertoires in COVID-19. Measured with immunoSEQ multiplex PCR; TCRdb has only the in-frame clones, and not every one. This repertoire shows around 170,000 clones, more than 75% found once; its top ten account for 7%. This clone has only one observation. The sample carries other DNA sequences with the same CDR3. This sequence originates from a woman in her 50s who had recovered from COVID-19. The sequencing input was PBMCs or T cells enriched from blood (not recorded which).

The chain's CDR3 is CASSLGDRDTDTQYF. The DNA of the CDR3 is TGTGCCAGCAGCTTAGGGGACAGGGACACAGATACGCAGTATTTT. The J gene is TRBJ2-3, the V gene TRBV7-9, with 9 bases fitting TRBD1. The CDR3 extends over 15 amino acids. From germline, CDR1 is SEHNR and CDR2 FQNEAQ (reference sequence). V lost 1 base and J lost 2; bases outside the gene matches: 1.